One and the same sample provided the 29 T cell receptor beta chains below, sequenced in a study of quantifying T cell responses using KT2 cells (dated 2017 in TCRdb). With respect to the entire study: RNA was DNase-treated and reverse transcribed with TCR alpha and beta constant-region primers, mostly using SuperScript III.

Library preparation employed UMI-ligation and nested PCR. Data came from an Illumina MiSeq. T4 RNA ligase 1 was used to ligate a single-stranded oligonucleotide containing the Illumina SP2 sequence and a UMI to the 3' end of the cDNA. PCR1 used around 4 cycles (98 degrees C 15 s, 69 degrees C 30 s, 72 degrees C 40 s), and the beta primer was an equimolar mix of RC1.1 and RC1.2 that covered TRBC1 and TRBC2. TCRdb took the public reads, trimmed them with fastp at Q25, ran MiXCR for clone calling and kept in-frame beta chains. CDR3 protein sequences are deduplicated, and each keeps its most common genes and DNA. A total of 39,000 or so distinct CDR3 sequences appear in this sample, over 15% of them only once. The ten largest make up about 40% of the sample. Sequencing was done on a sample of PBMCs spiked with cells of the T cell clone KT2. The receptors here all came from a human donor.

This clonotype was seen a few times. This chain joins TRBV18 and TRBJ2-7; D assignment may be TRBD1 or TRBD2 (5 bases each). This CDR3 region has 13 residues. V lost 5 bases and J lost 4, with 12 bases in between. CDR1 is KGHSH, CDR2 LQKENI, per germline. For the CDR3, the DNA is TGTGCCAGCTCAATCGGGGCGGAATACGAGCAGTACTTC. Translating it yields CASSIGAEYEQYF.

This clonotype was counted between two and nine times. CDR3 DNA sequence: TGTGCCAGCAGTTACTCGGGGGACAGGGGTGTGGGGCCCCAGCATTTT. Protein product: CASSYSGDRGVGPQHF. The chain is built from TRBV6-5 and TRBJ1-5; 10 bases are shared with TRBD1. The CDR3 totals 16 residues. J was trimmed by 9 bases and V by 0 bases; bases with no gene match: 8. Looked up from germline, CDR1 is MNHEY and CDR2 is SVGAGI.

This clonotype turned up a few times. The CDR3 is CASSQVTLVNEQFF. CDR3 nucleotide sequence: TGTGCCAGCAGCCAAGTAACGCTAGTCAATGAGCAGTTCTTC. V is TRBV3-1 and J is TRBJ2-1; D not certain. The CDR3 sequence is 14 residues long. Germline values: CDR1 LGHDT, CDR2 YNNKEL (reference sequence). The V end was cut by 1 base, the J end by 6 bases, with 10 bases between.

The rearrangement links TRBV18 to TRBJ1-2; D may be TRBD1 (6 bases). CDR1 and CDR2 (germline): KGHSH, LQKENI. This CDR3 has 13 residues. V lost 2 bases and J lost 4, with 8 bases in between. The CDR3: CASSPETGYGYTF. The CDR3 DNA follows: TGTGCCAGCTCACCAGAGACAGGCTATGGCTACACCTTC.

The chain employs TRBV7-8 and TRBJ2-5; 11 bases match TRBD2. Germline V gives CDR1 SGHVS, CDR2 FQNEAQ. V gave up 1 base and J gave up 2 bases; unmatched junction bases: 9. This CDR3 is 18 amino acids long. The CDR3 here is CASSLVGFGTSGQETQYF. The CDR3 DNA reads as TGTGCCAGCAGCTTAGTGGGGTTCGGGACTAGCGGACAAGAGACCCAGTACTTC.

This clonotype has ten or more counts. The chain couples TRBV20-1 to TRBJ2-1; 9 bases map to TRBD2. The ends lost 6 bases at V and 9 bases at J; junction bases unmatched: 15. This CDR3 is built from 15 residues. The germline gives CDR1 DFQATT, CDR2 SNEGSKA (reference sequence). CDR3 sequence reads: CSAYDRAGGWVEQFF. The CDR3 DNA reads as TGCAGTGCGTATGACCGCGCGGGAGGGTGGGTTGAGCAGTTCTTC.

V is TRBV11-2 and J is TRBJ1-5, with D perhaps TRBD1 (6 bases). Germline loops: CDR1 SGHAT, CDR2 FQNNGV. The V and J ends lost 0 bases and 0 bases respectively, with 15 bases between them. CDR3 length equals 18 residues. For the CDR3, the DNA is TGTGCCAGCAGCTTAGATACAGGGAATCCCTATAGCAATCAGCCCCAGCATTTT. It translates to CASSLDTGNPYSNQPQHF.

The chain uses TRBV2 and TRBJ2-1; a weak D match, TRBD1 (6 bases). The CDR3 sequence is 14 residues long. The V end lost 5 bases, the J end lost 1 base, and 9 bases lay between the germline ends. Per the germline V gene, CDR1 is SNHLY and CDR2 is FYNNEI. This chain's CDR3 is CASSPQGSYNEQFF. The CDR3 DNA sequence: TGTGCCAGCAGTCCTCAGGGGTCCTACAATGAGCAGTTCTTC.

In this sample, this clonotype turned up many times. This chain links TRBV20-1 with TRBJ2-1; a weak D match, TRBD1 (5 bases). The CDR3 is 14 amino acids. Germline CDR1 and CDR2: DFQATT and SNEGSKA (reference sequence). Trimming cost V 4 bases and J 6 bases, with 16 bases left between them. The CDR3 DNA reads TGCAGTGCTACCCACTCCCAGGGTACCAATGAGCAGTTCTTC. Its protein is CSATHSQGTNEQFF.

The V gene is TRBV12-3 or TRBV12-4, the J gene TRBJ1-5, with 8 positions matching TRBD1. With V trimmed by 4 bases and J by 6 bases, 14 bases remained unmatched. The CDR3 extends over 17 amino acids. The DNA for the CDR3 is TGTGCCAGCAGTTCGGACCGGGACAGGCGCGCTGGTCAGCCCCAGCATTTT. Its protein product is CASSSDRDRRAGQPQHF.

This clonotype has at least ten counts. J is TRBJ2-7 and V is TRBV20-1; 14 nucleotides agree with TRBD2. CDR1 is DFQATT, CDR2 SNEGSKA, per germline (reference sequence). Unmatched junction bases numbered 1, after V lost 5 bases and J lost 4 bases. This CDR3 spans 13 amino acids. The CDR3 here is CSARTSGRYEQYF. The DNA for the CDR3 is TGCAGTGCTCGGACTAGCGGGAGGTACGAGCAGTACTTC.

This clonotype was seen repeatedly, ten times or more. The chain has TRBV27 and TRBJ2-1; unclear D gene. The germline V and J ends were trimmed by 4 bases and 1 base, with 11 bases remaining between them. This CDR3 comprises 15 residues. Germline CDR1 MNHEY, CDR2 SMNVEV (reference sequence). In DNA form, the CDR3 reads TGTGCCAGCAGTTCCAGATTCTCTTCCTACAATGAGCAGTTCTTC. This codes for CASSSRFSSYNEQFF.

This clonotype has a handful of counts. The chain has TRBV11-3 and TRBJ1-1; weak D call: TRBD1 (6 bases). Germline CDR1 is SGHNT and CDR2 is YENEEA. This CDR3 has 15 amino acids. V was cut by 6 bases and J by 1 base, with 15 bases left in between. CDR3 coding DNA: TGTGCCAGCAGGAGTAGTAGAGGGGGGAACACTGAAGCTTTCTTT. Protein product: CASRSSRGGNTEAFF.

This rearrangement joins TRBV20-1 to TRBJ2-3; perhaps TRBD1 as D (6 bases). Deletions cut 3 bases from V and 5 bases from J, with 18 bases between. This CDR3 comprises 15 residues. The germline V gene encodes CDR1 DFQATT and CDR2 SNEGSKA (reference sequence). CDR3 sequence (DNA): TGCAGTGCTAGGACAGGCTTGTCGCCCGTAGATACGCAGTATTTT. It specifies CSARTGLSPVDTQYF.

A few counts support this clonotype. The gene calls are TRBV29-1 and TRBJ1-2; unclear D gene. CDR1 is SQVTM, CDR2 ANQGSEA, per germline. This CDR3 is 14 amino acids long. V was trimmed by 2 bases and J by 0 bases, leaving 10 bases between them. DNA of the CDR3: TGCAGCGTTGAACCCTCAGTGCCTAACTATGGCTACACCTTC. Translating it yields CSVEPSVPNYGYTF.

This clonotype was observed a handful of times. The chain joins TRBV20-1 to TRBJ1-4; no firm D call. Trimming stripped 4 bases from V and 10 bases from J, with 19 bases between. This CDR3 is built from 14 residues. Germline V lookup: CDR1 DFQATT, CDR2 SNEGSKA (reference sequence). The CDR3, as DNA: TGCAGTGCTACTGGTTCCGGATGGGGTGGAAAACTGTTTTTT. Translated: CSATGSGWGGKLFF.

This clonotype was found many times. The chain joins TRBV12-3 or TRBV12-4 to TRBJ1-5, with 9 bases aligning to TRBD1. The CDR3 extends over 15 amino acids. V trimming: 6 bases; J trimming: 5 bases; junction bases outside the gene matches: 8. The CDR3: CASRGQGAWDQPQHF. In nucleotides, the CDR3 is TGTGCCAGCAGGGGACAGGGAGCCTGGGATCAGCCCCAGCATTTT.

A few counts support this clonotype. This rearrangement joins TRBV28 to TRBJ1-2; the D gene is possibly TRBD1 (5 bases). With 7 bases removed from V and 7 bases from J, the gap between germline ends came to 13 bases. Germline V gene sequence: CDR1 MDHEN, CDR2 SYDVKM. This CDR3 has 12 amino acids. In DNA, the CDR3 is TGTGCCAGCACGCCCCAGGGCCGTGGCTACACCTTC. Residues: CASTPQGRGYTF.

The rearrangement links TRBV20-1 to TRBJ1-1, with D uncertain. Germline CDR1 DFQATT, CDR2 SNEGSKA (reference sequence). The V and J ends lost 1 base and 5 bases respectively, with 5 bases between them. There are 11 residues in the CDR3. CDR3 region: CSARGITEAFF. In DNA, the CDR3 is TGCAGTGCTAGAGGGATTACTGAAGCTTTCTTT.

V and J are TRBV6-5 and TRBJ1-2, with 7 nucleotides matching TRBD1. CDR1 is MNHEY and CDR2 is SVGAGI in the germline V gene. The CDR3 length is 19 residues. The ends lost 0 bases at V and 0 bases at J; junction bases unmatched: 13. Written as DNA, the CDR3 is TGTGCCAGCAGTTACTCGGAAATGTTGTGGGACAGACCTAACTATGGCTACACCTTC. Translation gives CASSYSEMLWDRPNYGYTF.

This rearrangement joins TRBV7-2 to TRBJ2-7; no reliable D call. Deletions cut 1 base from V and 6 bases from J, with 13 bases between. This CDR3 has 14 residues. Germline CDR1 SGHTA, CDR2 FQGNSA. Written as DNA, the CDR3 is TGTGCCAGCAGCTTAGACCACGGGCAGCTCGAGCAGTACTTC. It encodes CASSLDHGQLEQYF.

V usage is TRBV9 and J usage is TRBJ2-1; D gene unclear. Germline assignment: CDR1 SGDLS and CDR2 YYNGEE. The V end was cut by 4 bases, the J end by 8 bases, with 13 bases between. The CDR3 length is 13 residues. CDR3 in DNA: TGTGCCAGCAGCCCCCGGTCTTCCCATGAGCAGTTCTTC. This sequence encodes CASSPRSSHEQFF.

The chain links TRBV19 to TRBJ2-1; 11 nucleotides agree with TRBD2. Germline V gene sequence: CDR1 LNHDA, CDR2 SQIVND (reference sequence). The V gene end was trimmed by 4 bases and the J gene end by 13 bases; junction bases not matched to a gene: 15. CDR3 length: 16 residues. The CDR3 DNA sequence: TGTGCCAGTAGTAAAACGGGACTAGCGGCGTGGAGTGATCAGTTCTTC. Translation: CASSKTGLAAWSDQFF. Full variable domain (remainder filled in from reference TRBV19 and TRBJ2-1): DGGITQSPKYLFRKEGQNVTLSCEQNLNHDAMYWYRQDPGQGLRLIYYSQIVNDFQKGDIAEGYSVSREKKESFPLTVTSAQKNPTAFYLCASSKTGLAAWSDQFFGPGTRLTVL.

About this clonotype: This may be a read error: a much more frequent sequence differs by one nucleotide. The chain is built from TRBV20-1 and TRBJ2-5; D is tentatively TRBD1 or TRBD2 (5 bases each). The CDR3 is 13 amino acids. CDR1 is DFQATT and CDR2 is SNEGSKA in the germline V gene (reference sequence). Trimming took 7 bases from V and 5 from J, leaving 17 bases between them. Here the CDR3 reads CSDEGLGVETQYF. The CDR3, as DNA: TGCAGTGATGAGGGCCTGGGGGTTGAGACCCAGTACTTC.

CDR3 in amino acids: CASSSGAGAAQHF. For the CDR3, the DNA is TGCGCCAGCAGTTCGGGAGCGGGGGCAGCCCAGCATTTT. V and J are TRBV10-2 and TRBJ1-5, with D perhaps matching TRBD1 (6 bases). Trimming removed 5 bases from V and 11 bases from J, with 16 bases in between. The CDR3 is 13 residues long. Germline V gives CDR1 WSHSY, CDR2 SAAADI.

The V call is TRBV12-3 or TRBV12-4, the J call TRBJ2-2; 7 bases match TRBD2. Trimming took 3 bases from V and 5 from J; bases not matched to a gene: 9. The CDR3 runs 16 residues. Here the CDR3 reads CASSLGRLARTGELFF. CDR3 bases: TGTGCCAGCAGTTTGGGGAGACTAGCTCGGACCGGGGAGCTGTTTTTT.

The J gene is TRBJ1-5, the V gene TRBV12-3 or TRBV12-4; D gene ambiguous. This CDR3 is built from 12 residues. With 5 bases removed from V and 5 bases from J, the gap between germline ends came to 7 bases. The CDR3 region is CASSRSDQPQHF. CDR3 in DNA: TGTGCCAGCAGTAGGTCGGATCAGCCCCAGCATTTT.

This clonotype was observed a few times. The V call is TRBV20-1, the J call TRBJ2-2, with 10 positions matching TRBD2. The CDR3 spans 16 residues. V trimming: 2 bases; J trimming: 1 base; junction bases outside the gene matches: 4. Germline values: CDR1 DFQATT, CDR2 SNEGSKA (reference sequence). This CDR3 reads CSARNSGRKNTGELFF. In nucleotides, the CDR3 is TGCAGTGCTAGAAATAGCGGGAGGAAGAACACCGGGGAGCTGTTTTTT.

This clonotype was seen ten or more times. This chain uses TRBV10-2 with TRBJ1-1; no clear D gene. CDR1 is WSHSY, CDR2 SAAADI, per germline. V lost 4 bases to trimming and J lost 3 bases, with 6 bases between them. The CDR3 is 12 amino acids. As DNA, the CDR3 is TGCGCCAGCAGTGGGTCCTACACTGAAGCTTTCTTT. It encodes CASSGSYTEAFF.